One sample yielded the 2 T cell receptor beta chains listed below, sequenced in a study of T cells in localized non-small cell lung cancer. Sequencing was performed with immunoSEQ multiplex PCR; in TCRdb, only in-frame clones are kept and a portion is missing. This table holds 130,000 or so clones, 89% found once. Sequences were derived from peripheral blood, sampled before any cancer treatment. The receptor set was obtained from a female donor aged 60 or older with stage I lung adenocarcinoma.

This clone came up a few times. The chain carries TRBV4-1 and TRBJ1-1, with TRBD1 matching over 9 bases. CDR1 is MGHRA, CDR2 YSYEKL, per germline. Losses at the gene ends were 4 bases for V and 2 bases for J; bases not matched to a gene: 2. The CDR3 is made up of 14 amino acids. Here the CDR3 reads CASSRDRANTEAFF. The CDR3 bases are TGCGCCAGCAGCCGGGACAGGGCCAACACTGAAGCTTTCTTT.

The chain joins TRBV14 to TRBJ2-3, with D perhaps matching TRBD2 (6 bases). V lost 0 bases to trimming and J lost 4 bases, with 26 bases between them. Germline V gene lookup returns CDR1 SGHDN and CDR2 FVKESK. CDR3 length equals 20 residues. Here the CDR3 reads CASSQDGQAGLRRGPDTQYF. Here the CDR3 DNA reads TGTGCCAGCAGCCAAGATGGACAAGCGGGCCTGCGTCGGGGTCCAGATACGCAGTATTTT. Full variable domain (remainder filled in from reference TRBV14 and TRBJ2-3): EAGVTQFPSHSVIEKGQTVTLRCDPISGHDNLYWYRRVMGKEIKFLLHFVKESKQDESGMPNNRFLAERTGGTYSTLKVQPAELEDSGVYFCASSQDGQAGLRRGPDTQYFGPGTRLTVL.